Listed below are T cell receptor beta chains from one sample, sequenced in a study of blood T cell repertoires in COVID-19. Assay: immunoSEQ multiplex PCR; the TCRdb copy retains only in-frame clones and omits some. The sample has 90,000 to 120,000 clones; around 85% are singletons. Sample: PBMCs or T cells enriched from blood (not recorded which). The receptors derive from a woman in her 50s who had recovered from COVID-19. Both conserved end residues are part of each CDR3. Each record gives: clone size, D gene, CDR3 length, V gene, J gene, CDR3 protein, CDR3 DNA. The D gene is left open where the match is weak. Not every row has a clone size; where given, it reads once, few, many or a size class.

>few|NA|15|TRBV7-9|TRBJ1-2
CASSSPPTANYGYTF
TGTGCCAGCAGCTCGCCCCCGACAGCTAACTATGGCTACACCTTC
>few|NA|14|TRBV6-6|TRBJ1-1
CASRLTGVNTEAFF
TGTGCCAGCAGATTGACAGGAGTTAACACTGAAGCTTTCTTT
>NA|NA|14|TRBV28|TRBJ2-3
CATSKAGFTDTQYF
TGTGCCACTTCTAAAGCAGGGTTCACAGATACGCAGTATTTT
>NA|TRBD2|17|TRBV4-2|TRBJ2-1
CASSQSGLAGMGDEQFF
TGTGCCAGCAGCCAATCTGGACTAGCGGGGATGGGCGATGAGCAGTTCTTC
>once|TRBD2|17|TRBV27|TRBJ2-1
CASRDTSGGLLYNEQFF
TGTGCCAGCAGGGACACTAGCGGGGGCCTCCTTTACAATGAGCAGTTCTTC
>NA|TRBD2|15|TRBV4-1|TRBJ2-1
CASSQSGGSYNEQFF
TGCGCCAGCAGCCAAAGCGGGGGGTCCTACAATGAGCAGTTCTTC
>NA|NA|17|TRBV28|TRBJ1-1
CASSLFVWEGKGTEAFF
TGTGCCAGCAGTTTATTCGTTTGGGAGGGCAAAGGCACTGAAGCTTTCTTT
>NA|NA|15|TRBV5-1|TRBJ1-3
CASKLDGTTGNTIYF
TGCGCCAGCAAATTAGACGGGACAACAGGAAACACCATATATTTT
>NA|TRBD1|14|TRBV18|TRBJ1-5
CASSQGTGDQPQHF
TGTGCCAGCTCACAAGGGACAGGGGACCAGCCCCAGCATTTT
>NA|TRBD1|14|TRBV7-9|TRBJ2-2
CASSAWTGAGELFF
TGTGCCAGCAGCGCCTGGACAGGGGCCGGGGAGCTGTTTTTT
>NA|TRBD2|16|TRBV5-1|TRBJ2-5
CASSLAGLAEQETQYF
TGCGCCAGCAGCTTGGCTGGACTAGCGGAACAAGAGACCCAGTACTTC
>once|NA|13|TRBV29-1|TRBJ2-2
CSVEALVSGELFF
TGCAGCGTTGAAGCCTTAGTTTCCGGGGAGCTGTTTTTT
>NA|TRBD2|15|TRBV3-1/TRBV3-2|TRBJ2-3
CASSQEGGVTDTQYF
TGTGCCAGCAGCCAAGAGGGGGGGGTCACAGATACGCAGTATTTT
>NA|TRBD1|15|TRBV5-6|TRBJ1-5
CASSLGTGGLQPQHF
TGTGCCAGCAGCCTAGGGACAGGGGGGCTTCAGCCCCAGCATTTT
>few|TRBD2|14|TRBV5-4|TRBJ2-1
CASSYLAGNNEQFF
TGTGCCAGCAGTTATCTAGCGGGTAACAATGAGCAGTTCTTC
>once|NA|16|TRBV5-6|TRBJ2-2
CASRKVEGAYTGELFF
TGTGCCAGCAGAAAGGTGGAGGGTGCGTACACCGGGGAGCTGTTTTTT
>NA|NA|15|TRBV2|TRBJ2-2
CASREDRENTGELFF
TGTGCCAGCAGGGAGGACAGAGAGAACACCGGGGAGCTGTTTTTT
>NA|TRBD1|16|TRBV19|TRBJ1-1
CASSHGTGTMNTEAFF
TGTGCCAGTAGTCATGGGACAGGTACTATGAACACTGAAGCTTTCTTT
>NA|NA|14|TRBV6-5|TRBJ2-6
CATQGDSGANVLTF
TGTGCCACCCAAGGGGACTCTGGGGCCAACGTCCTGACTTTC
>NA|NA|13|TRBV10-3|TRBJ2-7
CAISENTVFEQYF
TGTGCCATCAGTGAGAACACAGTCTTCGAGCAGTACTTC
>NA|NA|16|TRBV11-1|TRBJ1-6
CASSLQLSSRNSPLHF
TGTGCCAGCAGCTTACAGCTTAGCTCCAGAAATTCACCCCTCCACTTT
>NA|NA|14|TRBV5-1|TRBJ1-1
CASSKQGLNTEAFF
TGCGCCAGCAGCAAGCAGGGGTTGAACACTGAAGCTTTCTTT
>NA|TRBD2|16|TRBV18|TRBJ2-3
CASSPETSGSTDTQYF
TGTGCCAGCTCACCAGAGACTAGCGGGTCGACAGATACGCAGTATTTT
>NA|NA|14|TRBV20-1|TRBJ1-2
CSASRQTANYGYTF
TGCAGTGCTAGTAGACAGACTGCTAACTATGGCTACACCTTC
>few|TRBD1|14|TRBV6-5|TRBJ1-4
CASSYVTGGEKLFF
TGTGCCAGCAGTTACGTGACAGGGGGAGAAAAACTGTTTTTT
>once|NA|14|TRBV28|TRBJ1-1
CASSPTGSGREAFF
TGTGCCAGCAGTCCTACAGGGAGTGGCCGTGAAGCTTTCTTT
>NA|NA|13|TRBV6-5|TRBJ1-5
CASRRREIQPQHF
TGTGCCAGCAGACGGAGGGAAATTCAGCCCCAGCATTTT
>NA|TRBD1|15|TRBV19|TRBJ2-7
CASTKVGQGGYEQYF
TGTGCCAGTACCAAAGTGGGACAGGGGGGCTACGAGCAGTACTTC
>NA|TRBD1|14|TRBV7-9|TRBJ1-4
CASSLDRGFEKLFF
TGTGCCAGCAGCTTAGACAGGGGGTTTGAAAAACTGTTTTTT
>NA|NA|13|TRBV10-3|TRBJ2-5
CAIKSGGEETQYF
TGTGCCATCAAGTCCGGCGGGGAAGAGACCCAGTACTTC
>NA|NA|16|TRBV5-1|TRBJ2-1
CASSWGTLRSYNEQFF
TGCGCCAGCAGCTGGGGGACTTTAAGATCCTACAATGAGCAGTTCTTC
>NA|NA|17|TRBV5-5|TRBJ1-3
CASSLAVGVHSGNTIYF
TGTGCCAGCAGCTTGGCAGTAGGGGTCCACTCTGGAAACACCATATATTTT
>NA|TRBD2|15|TRBV2|TRBJ2-3
CASSVLAGVTDTQYF
TGTGCCAGCAGTGTACTAGCGGGAGTGACAGATACGCAGTATTTT
>NA|TRBD1|15|TRBV5-1|TRBJ1-1
CASSAGQGVNTEAFF
TGCGCCAGCAGCGCCGGACAGGGAGTGAACACTGAAGCTTTCTTT
>NA|NA|14|TRBV19|TRBJ1-4
CASSATVIREKLFF
TGTGCCAGTAGCGCCACTGTTATCCGGGAAAAACTGTTTTTT
>NA|TRBD1|13|TRBV13|TRBJ1-1
CASGRTGNTEAFF
TGTGCCAGCGGCCGGACAGGGAACACTGAAGCTTTCTTT
>NA|NA|14|TRBV21-1|TRBJ1-1
CASRWDRAFTEAFF
TGTGCCAGCAGATGGGACAGGGCCTTTACTGAAGCTTTCTTT
>NA|NA|14|TRBV5-4|TRBJ1-2
CASSPDRWGGGYTF
TGTGCCAGCAGCCCCGACAGGTGGGGGGGTGGCTACACCTTC
>NA|TRBD2|15|TRBV4-1|TRBJ2-7
CASSQGVRGGWEQYF
TGCGCCAGCAGCCAAGGTGTCCGGGGGGGATGGGAGCAGTACTTC
>NA|TRBD2|14|TRBV5-8|TRBJ2-1
CASSGYSGRDEQFF
TGTGCCAGCAGCGGGTATAGCGGGAGGGATGAGCAGTTCTTC
>NA|NA|19|TRBV3-1/TRBV3-2|TRBJ2-3
CASSPLPGAIYHINHTQYF
TGTGCCAGCAGCCCCCTCCCAGGGGCGATTTACCACATTAACCATACGCAGTATTTT
>NA|NA|15|TRBV15|TRBJ1-5
CATSRGDGTGEPQHF
TGTGCCACCAGCAGAGGCGACGGAACCGGGGAGCCCCAGCATTTT
>NA|NA|14|TRBV5-1|TRBJ1-1
CASSPAQVNTEAFF
TGCGCCAGCAGCCCCGCCCAGGTTAACACTGAAGCTTTCTTT
>once|NA|11|TRBV12-3/TRBV12-4|TRBJ2-1
CASSSYNEQFF
TGTGCCAGCAGTTCGTACAATGAGCAGTTCTTC
>once|NA|13|TRBV2|TRBJ1-5
CASTPGVGQPQHF
TGTGCCAGCACCCCAGGGGTCGGACAGCCCCAGCATTTT
>once|TRBD2|15|TRBV7-2|TRBJ2-1
CASSFGLASYNEQFF
TGTGCCAGCAGCTTTGGACTAGCGTCCTACAATGAGCAGTTCTTC
>NA|NA|16|TRBV19|TRBJ1-4
CASSIGSATTNEKLFF
TGTGCCAGTAGTATCGGCAGCGCCACAACTAATGAAAAACTGTTTTTT
>NA|TRBD2|15|TRBV11-2|TRBJ2-5
CASSFRTSGSETQYF
TGTGCCAGCAGTTTCAGGACTAGCGGGAGTGAGACCCAGTACTTC
>few|NA|13|TRBV5-4|TRBJ1-1
CASSFSQNTEAFF
TGTGCCAGCAGCTTTTCCCAGAACACTGAAGCTTTCTTT
>NA|NA|16|TRBV12-5|TRBJ2-7
CASGLVIAEVPYEQYF
TGTGCTAGTGGTTTGGTAATAGCGGAGGTTCCCTACGAGCAGTACTTC
>NA|NA|14|TRBV19|TRBJ2-5
CASSMGLFRETQYF
TGTGCCAGTAGTATGGGACTGTTCCGAGAGACCCAGTACTTC
>NA|NA|15|TRBV5-4|TRBJ1-4
CASSGNGGSNEKLFF
TGTGCCAGCAGCGGCAATGGAGGTAGTAATGAAAAACTGTTTTTT